This TCR beta chain was retrieved from a study of vaccination effects on CD4 cells after COVID-19. Concerning this clone: Its antigen is unidentified.

Libraries were prepared by immunoSEQ multiplex PCR; TCRdb keeps only in-frame clonotypes and omits some of them. The profile shows roughly 41,000 clones, about 66% of them singletons. There are 17 residues in the CDR3. Germline V gene sequence: CDR1 MGHDK, CDR2 SYGVNS. V shed 2 bases and J 7 bases; nucleotides not matched to a gene: 9. ViraFEST assay sequencing came after antigen-specific CD4+ T cells were expanded with viral peptide pools. When around 10 days of culture had elapsed, CD4+ T cells were isolated. Negative nucleocapsid antibody tests before and after vaccination confirmed no previous SARS-CoV-2 infection.

The chain links TRBV25-1 to TRBJ1-4; the match to TRBD1 covers 11 bases. The source of this sequence is a human donor who received a COVID-19 vaccine. This sample comprised CD4+ T cells from PBMCs cultured with HCoV-OC43 spike peptides, obtained before COVID-19 vaccination. Subset meaning: HCoV-OC43 spike overlapping peptide pool stimulation. The CDR3 spells CASSETWGTGGSEKLFF. Here the CDR3 DNA reads TGTGCCAGCAGTGAAACGTGGGGGACAGGGGGTAGTGAAAAACTGTTTTTT.